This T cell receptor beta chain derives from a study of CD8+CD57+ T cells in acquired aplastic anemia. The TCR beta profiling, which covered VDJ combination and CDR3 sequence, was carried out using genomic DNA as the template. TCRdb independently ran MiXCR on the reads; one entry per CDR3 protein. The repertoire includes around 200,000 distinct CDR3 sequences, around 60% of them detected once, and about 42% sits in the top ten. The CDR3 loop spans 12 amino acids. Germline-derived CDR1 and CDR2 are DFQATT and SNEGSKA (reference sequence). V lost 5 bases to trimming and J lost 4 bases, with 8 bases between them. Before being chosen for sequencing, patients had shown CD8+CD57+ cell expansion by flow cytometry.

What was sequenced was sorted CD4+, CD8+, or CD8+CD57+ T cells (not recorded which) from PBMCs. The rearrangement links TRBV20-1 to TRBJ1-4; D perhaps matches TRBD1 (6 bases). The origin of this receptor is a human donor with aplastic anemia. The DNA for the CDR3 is TGCAGTGCTTCACAGGGTAATGAAAAACTGTTTTTT. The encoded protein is CSASQGNEKLFF.